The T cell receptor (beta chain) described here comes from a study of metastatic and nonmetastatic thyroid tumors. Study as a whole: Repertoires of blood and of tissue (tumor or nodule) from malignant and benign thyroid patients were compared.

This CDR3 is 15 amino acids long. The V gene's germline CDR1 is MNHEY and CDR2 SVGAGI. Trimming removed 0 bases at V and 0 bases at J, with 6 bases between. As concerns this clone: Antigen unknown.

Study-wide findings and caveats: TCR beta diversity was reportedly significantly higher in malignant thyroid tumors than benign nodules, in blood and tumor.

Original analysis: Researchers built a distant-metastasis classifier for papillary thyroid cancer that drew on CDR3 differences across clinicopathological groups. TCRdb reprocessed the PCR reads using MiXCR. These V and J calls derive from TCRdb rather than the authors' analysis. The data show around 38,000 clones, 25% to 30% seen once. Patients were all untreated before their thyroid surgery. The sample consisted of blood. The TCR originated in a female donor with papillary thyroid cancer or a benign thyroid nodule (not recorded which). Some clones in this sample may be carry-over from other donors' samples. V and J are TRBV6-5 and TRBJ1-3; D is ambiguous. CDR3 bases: TGTGCCAGCAGTTACTCGATATACTCTGGAAACACCATATATTTT. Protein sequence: CASSYSIYSGNTIYF.